This T cell receptor beta chain was profiled in a study of control samples from healthy donors and cancer patients. The V and J ends lost 7 bases and 5 bases respectively, with 11 bases between them. Germline-derived CDR1 and CDR2 are MNHEY and SMNVEV (reference sequence). The CDR3 spans 12 residues. The table came from immunoSEQ multiplex PCR; TCRdb's copy has only in-frame clones and leaves some out. Of some 200,000 clones in the sample, about nine tenths are singletons; the top ten hold about 1.6%. This clone was seen more than once but under ten times. Sequencing was carried out using blood. The receptor's source is a woman in her thirties in good health. This chain joins TRBV27 and TRBJ1-1; a weak D match, TRBD1 (6 bases). The chain's CDR3 is CASTPQGTEAFF. The CDR3 bases are TGTGCCAGCACACCACAGGGAACTGAAGCTTTCTTT.